Detailed here is one TCR beta chain. This entry comes from a study of blood T cell repertoires in COVID-19. Background on the study: PBMCs, B-cell-depleted T cells, or T cells were the source of the cDNA or gDNA that made up the material.

As originally analysed: The assay estimated nucleated cells by amplifying reference gene primers. Clones were sequenced by immunoSEQ multiplex PCR, and TCRdb holds only the in-frame ones, with some missing. That table supplies the V and J calls and clone size; D and trimming were determined from the DNA. Found here are approximately 250,000 clones, around four fifths of them singletons; the top ten hold 4.6%. There are 14 residues in the CDR3. J was trimmed by 5 bases and V by 2 bases; bases with no gene match: 5. Germline V gene sequence: CDR1 SGHRS, CDR2 YFSETQ. Sequenced: peripheral blood. V gene TRBV5-1 combines with J gene TRBJ2-5; 8 nucleotides line up with TRBD1. The source is a man in his fifties or sixties who had recovered from COVID-19. CDR3 region: CASSFAQGAETQYF. The CDR3 nucleotides read TGCGCCAGCAGCTTCGCCCAGGGGGCGGAGACCCAGTACTTC. The full variable domain, rest sourced from reference TRBV5-1 and TRBJ2-5, is KAGVTQTPRYLIKTRGQQVTLSCSPISGHRSVSWYQQTPGQGLQFLFEYFSETQRNKGNFPGRFSGRQFSNSRSEMNVSTLELGDSALYLCASSFAQGAETQYFGPGTRLLVL.